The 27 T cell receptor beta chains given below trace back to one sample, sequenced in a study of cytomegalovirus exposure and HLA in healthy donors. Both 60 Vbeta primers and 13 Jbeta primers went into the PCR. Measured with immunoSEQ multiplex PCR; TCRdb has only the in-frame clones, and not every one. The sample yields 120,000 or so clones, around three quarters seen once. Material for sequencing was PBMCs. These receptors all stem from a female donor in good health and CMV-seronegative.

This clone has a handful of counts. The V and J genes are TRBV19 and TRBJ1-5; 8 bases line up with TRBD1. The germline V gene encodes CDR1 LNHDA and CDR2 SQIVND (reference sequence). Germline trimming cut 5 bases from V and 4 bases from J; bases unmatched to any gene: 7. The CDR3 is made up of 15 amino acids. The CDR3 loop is CASSSPTGVNQPQHF. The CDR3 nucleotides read TGTGCCAGTAGTTCGCCGACAGGGGTAAATCAGCCCCAGCATTTT.

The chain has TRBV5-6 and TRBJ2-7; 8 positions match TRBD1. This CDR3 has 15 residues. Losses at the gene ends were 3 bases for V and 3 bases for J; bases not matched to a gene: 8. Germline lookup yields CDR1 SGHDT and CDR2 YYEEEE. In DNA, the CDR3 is TGTGCCAGCAGCTCAGACAGGGGCCCACGCTACGAGCAGTACTTC. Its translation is CASSSDRGPRYEQYF.

The chain's CDR3 is CASSLVPVAAEAFF. CDR3 coding DNA: TGCGCCAGCAGCTTGGTCCCGGTCGCCGCTGAAGCTTTCTTT. V is TRBV5-1 and J is TRBJ1-1; D remains ambiguous. V was shortened by 0 bases and J by 6 bases, with 12 bases between the two germline ends. The germline V gene has CDR1 SGHRS and CDR2 YFSETQ. The CDR3 has 14 amino acids.

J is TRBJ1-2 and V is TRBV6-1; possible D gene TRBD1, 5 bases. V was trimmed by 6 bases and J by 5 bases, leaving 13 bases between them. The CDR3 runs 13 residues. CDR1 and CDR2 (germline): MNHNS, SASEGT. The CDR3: CASRSDREYGYTF. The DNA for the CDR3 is TGTGCCAGCAGATCCGACAGAGAATATGGCTACACCTTC.

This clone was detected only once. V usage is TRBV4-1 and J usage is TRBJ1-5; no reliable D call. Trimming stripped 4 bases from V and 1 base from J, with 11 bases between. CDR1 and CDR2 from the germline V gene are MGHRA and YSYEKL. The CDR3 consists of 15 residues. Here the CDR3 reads CASSPGSRSNQPQHF. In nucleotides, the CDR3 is TGCGCCAGCAGCCCTGGGTCTAGGAGCAATCAGCCCCAGCATTTT.

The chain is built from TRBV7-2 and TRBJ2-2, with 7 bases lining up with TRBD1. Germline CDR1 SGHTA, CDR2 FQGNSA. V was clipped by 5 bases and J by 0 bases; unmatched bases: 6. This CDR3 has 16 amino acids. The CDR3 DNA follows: TGTGCCAGCAGCACTGGGACAGTTTCGAACACCGGGGAGCTGTTTTTT. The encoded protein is CASSTGTVSNTGELFF. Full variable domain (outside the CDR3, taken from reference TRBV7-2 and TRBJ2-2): GAGVSQSPSNKVTEKGKDVELRCDPISGHTALYWYRQSLGQGLEFLIYFQGNSAPDKSGLPSDRFSAERTGGSVSTLTIQRTQQEDSAVYLCASSTGTVSNTGELFFGEGSRLTVL.

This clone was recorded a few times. CDR3 sequence reads: CASSQRQGLETQYF. Written as DNA, the CDR3 is TGTGCCAGCAGCCAAAGACAGGGTTTGGAGACCCAGTACTTC. The J gene is TRBJ2-5, the V gene TRBV2; TRBD1 agrees at 7 bases. V lost 6 bases to trimming and J lost 5 bases; unmatched junction nucleotides: 9. The germline gives CDR1 SNHLY, CDR2 FYNNEI. The CDR3 is 14 residues long.

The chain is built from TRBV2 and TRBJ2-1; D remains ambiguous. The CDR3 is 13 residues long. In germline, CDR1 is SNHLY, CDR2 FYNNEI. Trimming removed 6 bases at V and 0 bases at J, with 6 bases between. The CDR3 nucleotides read TGTGCCAGCAGGCTGAGCTCCTACAATGAGCAGTTCTTC. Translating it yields CASRLSSYNEQFF.

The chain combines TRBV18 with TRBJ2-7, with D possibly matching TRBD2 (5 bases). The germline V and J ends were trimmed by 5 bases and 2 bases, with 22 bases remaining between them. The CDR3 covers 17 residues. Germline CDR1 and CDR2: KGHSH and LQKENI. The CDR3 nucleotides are TGTGCCAGCTCAGAAACCCTTAGTCGGGCAGCGGCCTACGAGCAGTACTTC. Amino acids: CASSETLSRAAAYEQYF. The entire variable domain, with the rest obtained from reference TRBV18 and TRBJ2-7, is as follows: NAGVMQNPRHLVRRRGQEARLRCSPMKGHSHVYWYRQLPEEGLKFMVYLQKENIIDESGMPKERFSAEFPKEGPSILRIQQVVRGDSAAYFCASSETLSRAAAYEQYFGPGTRLTVT.

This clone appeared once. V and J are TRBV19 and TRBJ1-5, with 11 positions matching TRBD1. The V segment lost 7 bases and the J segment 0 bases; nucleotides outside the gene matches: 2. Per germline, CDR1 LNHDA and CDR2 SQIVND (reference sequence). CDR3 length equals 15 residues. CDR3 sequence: CASMDRGHSNQPQHF. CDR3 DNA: TGTGCCAGTATGGACAGGGGGCATAGCAATCAGCCCCAGCATTTT. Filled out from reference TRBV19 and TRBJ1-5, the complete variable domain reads DGGITQSPKYLFRKEGQNVTLSCEQNLNHDAMYWYRQDPGQGLRLIYYSQIVNDFQKGDIAEGYSVSREKKESFPLTVTSAQKNPTAFYLCASMDRGHSNQPQHFGDGTRLSIL.

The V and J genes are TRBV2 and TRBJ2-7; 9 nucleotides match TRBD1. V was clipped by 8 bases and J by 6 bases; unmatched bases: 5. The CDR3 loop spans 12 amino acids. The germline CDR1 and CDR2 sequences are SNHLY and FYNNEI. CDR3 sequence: CASRTGVAEQYF. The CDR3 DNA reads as TGTGCCAGCCGGACAGGGGTGGCCGAGCAGTACTTC.

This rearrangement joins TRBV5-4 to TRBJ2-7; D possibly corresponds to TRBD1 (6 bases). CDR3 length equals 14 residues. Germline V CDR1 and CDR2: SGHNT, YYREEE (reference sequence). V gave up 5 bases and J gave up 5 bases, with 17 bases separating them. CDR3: CASSLQGSVHEQYF. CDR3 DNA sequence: TGTGCCAGCAGTCTACAGGGAAGCGTACACGAGCAGTACTTC.

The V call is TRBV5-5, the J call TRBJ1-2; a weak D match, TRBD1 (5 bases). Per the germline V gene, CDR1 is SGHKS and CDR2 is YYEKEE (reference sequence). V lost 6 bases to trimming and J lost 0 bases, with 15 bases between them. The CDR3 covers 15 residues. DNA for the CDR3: TGTGCCAGCAAAGGGACGGGAGTGGCTAACTATGGCTACACCTTC. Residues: CASKGTGVANYGYTF.

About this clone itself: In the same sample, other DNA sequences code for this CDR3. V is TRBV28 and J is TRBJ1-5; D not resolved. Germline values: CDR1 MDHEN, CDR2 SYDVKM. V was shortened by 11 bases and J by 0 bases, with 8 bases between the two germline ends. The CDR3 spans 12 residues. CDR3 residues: CASGNSNQPQHF. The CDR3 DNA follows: TGTGCCTCCGGGAATAGCAATCAGCCCCAGCATTTT.

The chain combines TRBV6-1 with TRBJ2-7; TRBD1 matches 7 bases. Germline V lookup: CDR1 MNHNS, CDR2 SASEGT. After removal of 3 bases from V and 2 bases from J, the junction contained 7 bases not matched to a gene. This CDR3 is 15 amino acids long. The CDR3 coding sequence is TGTGCCAGCAGTGAGCGGACAGGCCTGGCCTACGAGCAGTACTTC. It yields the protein CASSERTGLAYEQYF.

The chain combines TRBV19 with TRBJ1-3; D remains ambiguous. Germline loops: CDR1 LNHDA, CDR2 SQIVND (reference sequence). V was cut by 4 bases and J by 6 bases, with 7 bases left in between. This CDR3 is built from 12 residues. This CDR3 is CASSKSPNTIYF. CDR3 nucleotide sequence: TGTGCCAGTAGTAAATCTCCAAACACCATATATTTT.

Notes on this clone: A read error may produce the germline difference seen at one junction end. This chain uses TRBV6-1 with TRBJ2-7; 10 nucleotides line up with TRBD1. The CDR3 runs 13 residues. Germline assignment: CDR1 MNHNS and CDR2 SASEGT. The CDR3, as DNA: TGTGCCAGCAGTGAACGGGACAGGGGCCGTTCCAACTTC. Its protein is CASSERDRGRSNF.

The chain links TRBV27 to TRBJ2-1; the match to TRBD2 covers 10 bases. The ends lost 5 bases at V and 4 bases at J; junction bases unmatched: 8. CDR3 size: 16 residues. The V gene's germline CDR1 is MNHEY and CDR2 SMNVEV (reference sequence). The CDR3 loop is CASSGGGTSVYNEQFF. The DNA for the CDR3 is TGTGCCAGCAGTGGGGGGGGGACTAGCGTATACAATGAGCAGTTCTTC.

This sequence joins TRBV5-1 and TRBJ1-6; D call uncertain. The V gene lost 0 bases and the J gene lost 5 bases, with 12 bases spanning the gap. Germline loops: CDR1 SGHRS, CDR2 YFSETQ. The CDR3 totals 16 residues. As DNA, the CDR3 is TGCGCCAGCAGCTTGGTATCCGGGTCAAATAATTCACCCCTCCACTTT. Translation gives CASSLVSGSNNSPLHF. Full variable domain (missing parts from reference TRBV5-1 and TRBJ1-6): KAGVTQTPRYLIKTRGQQVTLSCSPISGHRSVSWYQQTPGQGLQFLFEYFSETQRNKGNFPGRFSGRQFSNSRSEMNVSTLELGDSALYLCASSLVSGSNNSPLHFGNGTRLTVT.

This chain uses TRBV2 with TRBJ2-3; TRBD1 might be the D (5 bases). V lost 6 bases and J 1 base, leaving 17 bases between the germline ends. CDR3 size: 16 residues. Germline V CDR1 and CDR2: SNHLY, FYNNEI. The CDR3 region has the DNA TGTGCCAGCAGCAATTCCCAGGGTGGAGGCACAGATACGCAGTATTTT. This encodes CASSNSQGGGTDTQYF. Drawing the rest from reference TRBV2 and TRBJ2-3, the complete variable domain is EPEVTQTPSHQVTQMGQEVILRCVPISNHLYFYWYRQILGQKVEFLVSFYNNEISEKSEIFDDQFSVERPDGSNFTLKIRSTKLEDSAMYFCASSNSQGGGTDTQYFGPGTRLTVL.

The CDR3 nucleotides read TGTGCCAGCAGCACACGACAGCGCTCTGGAAACACCATATATTTT. Encoded protein: CASSTRQRSGNTIYF. The chain has TRBV11-2 and TRBJ1-3; D perhaps matches TRBD1 (5 bases). There are 15 residues in the CDR3. CDR1 and CDR2 from the germline V gene are SGHAT and FQNNGV. With 5 bases removed from V and 0 bases from J, the gap between germline ends came to 11 bases.

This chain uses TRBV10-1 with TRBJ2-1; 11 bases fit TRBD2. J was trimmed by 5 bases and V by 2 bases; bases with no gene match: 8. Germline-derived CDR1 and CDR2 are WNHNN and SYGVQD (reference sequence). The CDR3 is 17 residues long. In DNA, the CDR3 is TGCGCCAGCAGTGAGCTTGTAGCGGGAGGGCCGGACAATGAGCAGTTCTTC. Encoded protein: CASSELVAGGPDNEQFF.

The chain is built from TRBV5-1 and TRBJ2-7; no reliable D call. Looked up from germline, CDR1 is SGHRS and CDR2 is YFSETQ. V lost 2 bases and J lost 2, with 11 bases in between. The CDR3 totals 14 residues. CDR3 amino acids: CASSFGSTPYEQYF. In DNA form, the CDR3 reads TGCGCCAGCAGCTTTGGTAGCACACCCTACGAGCAGTACTTC.

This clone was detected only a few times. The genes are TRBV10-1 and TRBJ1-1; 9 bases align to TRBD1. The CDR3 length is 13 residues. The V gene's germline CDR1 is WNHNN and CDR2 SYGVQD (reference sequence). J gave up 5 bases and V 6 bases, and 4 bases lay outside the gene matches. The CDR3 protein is CASRGTGSTEAFF. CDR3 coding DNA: TGCGCCAGCAGGGGGACAGGGAGTACTGAAGCTTTCTTT.

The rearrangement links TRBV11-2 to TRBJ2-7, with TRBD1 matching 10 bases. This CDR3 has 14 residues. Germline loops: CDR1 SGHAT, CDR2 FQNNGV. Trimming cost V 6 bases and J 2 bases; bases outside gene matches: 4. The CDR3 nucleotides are TGTGCCAGCAGGACCGGGACAGGGGCCTACGAGCAGTACTTC. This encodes CASRTGTGAYEQYF.

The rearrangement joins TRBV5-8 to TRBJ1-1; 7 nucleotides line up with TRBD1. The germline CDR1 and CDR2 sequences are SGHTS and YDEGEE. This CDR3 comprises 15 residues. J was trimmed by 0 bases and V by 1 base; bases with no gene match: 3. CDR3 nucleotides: TGTGCCAGCAGCTTGAACAGGGGAGTGAACACTGAAGCTTTCTTT. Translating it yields CASSLNRGVNTEAFF.

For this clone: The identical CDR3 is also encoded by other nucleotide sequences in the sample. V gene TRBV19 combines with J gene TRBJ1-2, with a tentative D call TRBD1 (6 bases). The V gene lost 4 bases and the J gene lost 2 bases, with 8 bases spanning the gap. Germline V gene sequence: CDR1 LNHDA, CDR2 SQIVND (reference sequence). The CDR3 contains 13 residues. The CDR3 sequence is CASSRTENYGYTF. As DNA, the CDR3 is TGTGCCAGTAGTAGGACAGAAAACTATGGCTACACCTTC.